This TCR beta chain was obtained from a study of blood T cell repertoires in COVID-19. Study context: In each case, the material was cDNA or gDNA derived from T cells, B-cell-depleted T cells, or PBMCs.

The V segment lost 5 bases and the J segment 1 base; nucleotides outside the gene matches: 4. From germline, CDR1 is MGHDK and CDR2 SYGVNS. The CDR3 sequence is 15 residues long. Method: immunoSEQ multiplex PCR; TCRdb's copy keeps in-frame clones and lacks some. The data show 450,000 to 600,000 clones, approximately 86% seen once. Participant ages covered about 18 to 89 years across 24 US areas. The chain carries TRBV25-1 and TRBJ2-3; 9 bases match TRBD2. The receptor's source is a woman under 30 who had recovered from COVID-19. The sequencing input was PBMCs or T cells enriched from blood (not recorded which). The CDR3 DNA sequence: TGTGCCAGCAGTTCTAGCGGGACCCGCACAGATACGCAGTATTTT. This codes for CASSSSGTRTDTQYF.